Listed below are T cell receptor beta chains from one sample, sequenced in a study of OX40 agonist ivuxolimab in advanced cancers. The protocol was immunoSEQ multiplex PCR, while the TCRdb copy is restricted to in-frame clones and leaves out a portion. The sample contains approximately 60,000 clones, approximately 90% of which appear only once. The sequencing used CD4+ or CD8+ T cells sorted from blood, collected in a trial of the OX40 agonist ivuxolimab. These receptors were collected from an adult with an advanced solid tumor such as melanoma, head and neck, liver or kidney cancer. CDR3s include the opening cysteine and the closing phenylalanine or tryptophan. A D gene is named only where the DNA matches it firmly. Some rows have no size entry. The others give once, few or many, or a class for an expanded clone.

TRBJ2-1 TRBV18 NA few CASSADGSSYNEQFF TGTGCCAGCTCAGCGGACGGGAGCTCCTACAATGAGCAGTTCTTC
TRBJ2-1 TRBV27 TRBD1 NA CASSPGTGVYNEQFF TGTGCCAGCAGTCCTGGGACAGGAGTATACAATGAGCAGTTCTTC
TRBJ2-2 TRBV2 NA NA CAKDGDSFTGELFF TGTGCAAAGGACGGTGACAGTTTCACCGGGGAGCTGTTTTTT
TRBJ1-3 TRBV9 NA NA CASSPGGSGNTIYF TGTGCCAGCAGCCCCGGGGGCTCTGGAAACACCATATATTTT
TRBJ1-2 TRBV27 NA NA CASSFGVGYGYTF TGTGCCAGCAGTTTTGGGGTTGGCTATGGCTACACCTTC
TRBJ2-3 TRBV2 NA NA CASSEGHRTDTQYF TGTGCCAGCAGTGAAGGTCACCGCACAGATACGCAGTATTTT
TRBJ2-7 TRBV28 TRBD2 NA CASSPAFGGSSYEQYF TGTGCCAGCAGTCCCGCCTTTGGCGGGAGCTCCTACGAGCAGTACTTC
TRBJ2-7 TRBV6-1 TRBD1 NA CASRAAGTASYEQYF TGTGCCAGCAGGGCAGCCGGGACAGCCTCCTACGAGCAGTACTTC
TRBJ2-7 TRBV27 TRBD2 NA CASSPGLPPYEQYF TGTGCCAGCAGTCCGGGACTACCACCTTACGAGCAGTACTTC
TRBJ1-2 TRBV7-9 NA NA CASSNRVSANYGYTF TGTGCCAGCAGCAATAGAGTATCGGCTAACTATGGCTACACCTTC
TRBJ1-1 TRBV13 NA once CASSLGRYTEAFF TGTGCCAGCAGCTTAGGACGCTACACTGAAGCTTTCTTT